The 20 T cell receptor beta chains listed next were all sequenced from one sample in a study of cytomegalovirus exposure and HLA in healthy donors. Researchers ran the PCR with 60 Vbeta and 13 Jbeta primers. The protocol was immunoSEQ multiplex PCR, while the TCRdb copy is restricted to in-frame clones and leaves out a portion. There are approximately 100,000 clones in the sample; around 76% occur only once, and under 5% lies in the top ten. Material: PBMCs. These receptors came from a woman aged 45-65 years in good health and CMV-seropositive.

The chain recombines TRBV5-1 with TRBJ2-2, with 8 positions matching TRBD2. With 5 bases clipped from V and 1 base from J, the junction kept 4 bases outside the gene matches. The CDR3 has 15 amino acids. Germline CDR1 reads SGHRS; CDR2 reads YFSETQ. CDR3 in amino acids: CASRGLVGNTGELFF. CDR3 in DNA: TGCGCCAGCAGGGGACTAGTGGGGAACACCGGGGAGCTGTTTTTT.

A remark on this clone: Because the CDR3 is missing its conserved closing phenylalanine or tryptophan, this is likely a read error. The chain uses TRBV7-3 and TRBJ1-2; weak D call: TRBD1 (6 bases). Germline V CDR1 and CDR2: SGHTA, FQGTGA. This CDR3 has 13 residues. The V and J ends lost 1 base and 6 bases respectively, with 9 bases between them. In nucleotides, the CDR3 is TGTGCCAGCAGCTTAAAGCGGGACAATGGCTACACCTCC. Translation: CASSLKRDNGYTS.

This clone was recorded a few times. This sequence joins TRBV10-3 and TRBJ1-2, with 7 bases that match TRBD1. The germline V gene has CDR1 ENHRY and CDR2 SYGVKD. V shed 0 bases and J 2 bases; nucleotides not matched to a gene: 6. This CDR3 comprises 16 residues. DNA for the CDR3: TGTGCCATCAGTGAGTCGGGGCAGGGGGACAACTATGGCTACACCTTC. It yields the protein CAISESGQGDNYGYTF.

The J gene is TRBJ2-1, the V gene TRBV4-1, with D possibly matching TRBD2 (5 bases). CDR3 length: 15 amino acids. With 4 bases removed from V and 0 bases from J, the gap between germline ends came to 10 bases. CDR1 and CDR2 from the germline V gene are MGHRA and YSYEKL. The CDR3 here is CASSLDSNSYNEQFF. CDR3 nucleotides: TGCGCCAGCAGCCTGGACTCGAACTCCTACAATGAGCAGTTCTTC.

The genes are TRBV4-1 and TRBJ2-6, with TRBD1 matching 9 bases. Germline V gives CDR1 MGHRA, CDR2 YSYEKL. CDR3 length equals 18 residues. The V and J ends lost 1 base and 0 bases, in that order; junction bases with no gene match: 4. For the CDR3, the DNA is TGCGCCAGCAGCCAAGGGGGACAGGGTCCCTCTGGGGCCAACGTCCTGACTTTC. Protein product: CASSQGGQGPSGANVLTF.

V gene TRBV30 combines with J gene TRBJ2-7, with 7 bases that match TRBD1. The CDR3 loop spans 12 amino acids. V lost 4 bases to trimming and J lost 3 bases; unmatched junction nucleotides: 3. CDR1 and CDR2 (germline): GTSNPN, SVGIG (reference sequence). The CDR3 loop is CAWTGTDYEQYF. CDR3 bases: TGTGCCTGGACCGGGACAGACTACGAGCAGTACTTC.

The V call is TRBV2, the J call TRBJ1-2; possible D gene TRBD1, 5 bases. V gave up 3 bases and J gave up 2 bases, with 10 bases separating them. The CDR3 spans 14 residues. Germline V gene lookup returns CDR1 SNHLY and CDR2 FYNNEI. CDR3 coding DNA: TGTGCCAGCAGTGATAGGGGTCAAAACTATGGCTACACCTTC. It is translated as CASSDRGQNYGYTF.

The chain joins TRBV30 to TRBJ1-5; the match to TRBD1 covers 8 bases. The junction had 4 bases not matched to a gene; V was cut back by 2 bases and J by 4 bases. From germline, CDR1 is GTSNPN and CDR2 SVGIG (reference sequence). The CDR3 is made up of 14 amino acids. CDR3 amino acids: CAWSRTGTNQPQHF. The DNA for the CDR3 is TGTGCCTGGAGTAGGACAGGGACTAATCAGCCCCAGCATTTT.

Points on this clone: Germline is not matched at one junction end, which may reflect a read error. CDR3 DNA: TGTTCCAGCAGCTCCAGGGGGAACCTCTATGGCTACACCTTC. Its protein product is CSSSSRGNLYGYTF. This chain connects TRBV7-9 to TRBJ1-2; the match to TRBD1 covers 7 bases. CDR3 length: 14 amino acids. Germline lookup yields CDR1 SEHNR and CDR2 FQNEAQ (reference sequence).

This clone was recorded a few times. CDR3 in DNA: TGTGCCATCAGCGGTGACGGGGATAGCAATCAGCCCCAGCATTTT. It encodes CAISGDGDSNQPQHF. The chain joins TRBV10-3 to TRBJ1-5; no definite D call. With 6 bases removed from V and 0 bases from J, the gap between germline ends came to 12 bases. The CDR3 covers 15 residues. Germline V gives CDR1 ENHRY, CDR2 SYGVKD.

The count of this clone is one. The rearrangement uses TRBV7-9 and TRBJ2-1, with TRBD1 identical over 10 bases. V was clipped by 6 bases and J by 5 bases; unmatched bases: 7. Germline loops: CDR1 SEHNR, CDR2 FQNEAQ (reference sequence). The CDR3 runs to 15 residues. Here the CDR3 DNA reads TGTGCCAGCAGTTTCCGGGACAGGGGCGACAATGAGCAGTTCTTC. It specifies CASSFRDRGDNEQFF.

This chain uses TRBV4-2 with TRBJ1-2, with TRBD1 identical over 9 bases. V dropped 3 bases and J dropped 3; count of bases not matched to a gene: 11. Germline loops: CDR1 LGHNA, CDR2 YNFKEQ. The CDR3 runs to 17 residues. CDR3 loop: CASSHPGQGQLDYGYTF. The CDR3 DNA reads TGTGCCAGCAGCCACCCGGGACAGGGACAACTTGACTATGGCTACACCTTC.

This sequence joins TRBV6-1 and TRBJ1-6; 9 bases are shared with TRBD1. The CDR3 extends over 14 amino acids. Germline V gene data show CDR1 as MNHNS and CDR2 as SASEGT. Unmatched junction bases numbered 6, after V lost 6 bases and J lost 9 bases. CDR3 amino acids: CASSSDRGLSPLHF. Written as DNA, the CDR3 is TGTGCCAGCAGCTCGGACAGGGGTCTTTCACCCCTCCACTTT.

The rearrangement uses TRBV11-2 and TRBJ2-1; 14 bases match TRBD2. The CDR3 loop spans 14 amino acids. Per the germline V gene, CDR1 is SGHAT and CDR2 is FQNNGV. Trimming took 6 bases from V and 9 from J; bases not matched to a gene: 4. CDR3 amino acids: CASRSGLAGAEQFF. DNA for the CDR3: TGTGCCAGCAGGTCGGGACTAGCGGGAGCTGAGCAGTTCTTC. Full variable domain (remainder filled in from reference TRBV11-2 and TRBJ2-1): EAGVAQSPRYKIIEKRQSVAFWCNPISGHATLYWYQQILGQGPKLLIQFQNNGVVDDSQLPKDRFSAERLKGVDSTLKIQPAKLEDSAVYLCASRSGLAGAEQFFGPGTRLTVL.

V gene TRBV6-5 combines with J gene TRBJ2-5, with 7 bases aligning to TRBD1. V lost 0 bases, J lost 5 bases, and 6 bases stayed unmatched. Germline V gene lookup returns CDR1 MNHEY and CDR2 SVGAGI. The CDR3 spans 15 residues. As DNA, the CDR3 is TGTGCCAGCAGTTACTCGAGGGGGCTCAGGGAGACCCAGTACTTC. Encoded protein: CASSYSRGLRETQYF.

This chain joins TRBV19 and TRBJ2-5; the match to TRBD1 covers 10 bases. V lost 0 bases and J lost 4; bases outside the gene matches: 5. This CDR3 has 16 amino acids. The germline V gene has CDR1 LNHDA and CDR2 SQIVND (reference sequence). This chain's CDR3 is CASSIDPRTGGETQYF. CDR3 DNA sequence: TGTGCCAGTAGTATAGATCCTAGGACAGGGGGAGAGACCCAGTACTTC.

This chain links TRBV29-1 with TRBJ2-7; 8 bases match TRBD1. The CDR3 consists of 13 residues. Germline CDR1 is SQVTM and CDR2 is ANQGSEA. V dropped 7 bases and J dropped 3; count of bases not matched to a gene: 8. CDR3 bases: TGCAGCGCTCGGACAGGGACCATCTACGAGCAGTACTTC. Protein: CSARTGTIYEQYF.

V usage is TRBV5-5 and J usage is TRBJ2-2; 9 positions agree with TRBD1. Looked up from germline, CDR1 is SGHKS and CDR2 is YYEKEE (reference sequence). Trimming cost V 4 bases and J 7 bases; bases outside gene matches: 5. This CDR3 has 14 amino acids. The CDR3 coding sequence is TGTGCCAGCAGCCCCAGACAGGGGGTCGGGGAGCTGTTTTTT. It is translated as CASSPRQGVGELFF. Combining the CDR3 with reference TRBV5-5 and TRBJ2-2 gives the whole variable domain DAGVTQSPTHLIKTRGQQVTLRCSPISGHKSVSWYQQVLGQGPQFIFQYYEKEERGRGNFPDRFSARQFPNYSSELNVNALLLGDSALYLCASSPRQGVGELFFGEGSRLTVL.

This chain links TRBV5-1 with TRBJ1-1; weak D call: TRBD1 (6 bases). V lost 0 bases and J 0 bases, leaving 12 bases between the germline ends. From germline, CDR1 is SGHRS and CDR2 YFSETQ. The CDR3 runs 16 residues. The CDR3 loop reads CASSLVLGGVNTEAFF. CDR3 DNA sequence: TGCGCCAGCAGCTTGGTGCTTGGGGGCGTGAACACTGAAGCTTTCTTT.

The rearrangement links TRBV14 to TRBJ1-1, with D uncertain. Germline CDR1 reads SGHDN; CDR2 reads FVKESK. CDR3 length: 15 amino acids. The ends were cut back, 1 base at V and 7 bases at J, with 16 bases in the middle. The CDR3 protein is CASSQAPNSENEAFF. The CDR3 DNA follows: TGTGCCAGCAGCCAAGCCCCAAATAGCGAAAATGAAGCTTTCTTT. Drawing the rest from reference TRBV14 and TRBJ1-1, the complete variable domain is EAGVTQFPSHSVIEKGQTVTLRCDPISGHDNLYWYRRVMGKEIKFLLHFVKESKQDESGMPNNRFLAERTGGTYSTLKVQPAELEDSGVYFCASSQAPNSENEAFFGQGTRLTVV.